Below, 18 T cell receptor beta chains from the same sample are listed, as sequenced in a study of Ad26.COV2.S vaccination and SARS-CoV-2 variants. Here immunoSEQ multiplex PCR was the method, and the copy in TCRdb shows in-frame clones only, minus some. Among 300,000 to 400,000 clones, less than 90% were seen once, and the ten largest hold around 10%. Specified treatment: roughly 20 received Ad26.COV2.S at low or high dose, single or two shots; several received placebo; per-sample allocation not given. The samples date from day 63 after the first vaccine or placebo injection. The sequenced sample was peripheral blood, obtained in a trial of Ad26.COV2.S vaccine versus placebo. These TCRs come from a person aged 18-65 years who received the Ad26.COV2.S COVID-19 vaccine or a placebo.

Notes on this clone: The sample holds other DNA sequences that translate to the same CDR3. The genes are TRBV6-5 and TRBJ2-7; 8 bases line up with TRBD1. The CDR3 sequence is 13 residues long. The V gene end was trimmed by 8 bases and the J gene end by 4 bases; junction bases not matched to a gene: 7. The germline gives CDR1 MNHEY, CDR2 SVGAGI. In DNA form, the CDR3 reads TGTGCCAGCTCCCGACAGGGGTCATACGAGCAGTACTTC. Encoded protein: CASSRQGSYEQYF.

This clone was detected ten times or more. The chain employs TRBV18 and TRBJ2-7; D tentatively reads TRBD1 or TRBD2 (5 bases each). Germline V gene lookup returns CDR1 KGHSH and CDR2 LQKENI. The CDR3 runs to 15 residues. The V end lost 1 base, the J end lost 2 bases, and 12 bases lay between the germline ends. CDR3 sequence (DNA): TGTGCCAGCTCACCACTGTCTGGGGACCCCTACGAGCAGTACTTC. Protein product: CASSPLSGDPYEQYF.

In DNA form, the CDR3 reads TGTGCCAGCAGCGTAGGGACTAGCGGGAGTATGGAGACCCAGTACTTC. Its translation: CASSVGTSGSMETQYF. The V gene is TRBV9, the J gene TRBJ2-5; TRBD2 aligns across 13 bases. Germline assignment: CDR1 SGDLS and CDR2 YYNGEE. After removal of 0 bases from V and 5 bases from J, the junction contained 4 bases not matched to a gene. The CDR3 is 16 residues long.

The V call is TRBV21-1, the J call TRBJ2-2; the table's D call TRBD1 went unverified against the DNA. TRBV21-1 is given as a pseudogene. The CDR3 loop spans 15 amino acids. The CDR3 bases are TGTGCCAGCACTACGGCGGACAGCCACACCGGGGAGCTGTTTTTT. Its protein is CASTTADSHTGELFF.

The chain combines TRBV28 with TRBJ2-7, with 7 bases aligning to TRBD2. This CDR3 comprises 20 residues. Losses at the gene ends were 3 bases for V and 5 bases for J; bases not matched to a gene: 25. The germline CDR1 and CDR2 sequences are MDHEN and SYDVKM. The CDR3 loop reads CASSFGVRGLLAVPLDEQYF. The CDR3 bases are TGTGCCAGCAGTTTTGGGGTCAGAGGTCTCCTAGCGGTCCCTTTGGACGAGCAGTACTTC.

The V call is TRBV18, the J call TRBJ1-3, with unresolved D. The germline gives CDR1 KGHSH, CDR2 LQKENI. Trimming removed 2 bases at V and 4 bases at J, with 6 bases between. This CDR3 has 13 residues. The DNA for the CDR3 is TGTGCCAGCTCACCAGGAGCCGGAAACACCATATATTTT. Translated, it gives CASSPGAGNTIYF.

The J gene is TRBJ2-5, the V gene TRBV28; D not certain. Germline CDR1 MDHEN, CDR2 SYDVKM. With 4 bases removed from V and 2 bases from J, the gap between germline ends came to 5 bases. The CDR3 sequence is 12 residues long. The CDR3 loop reads CASSSEQETQYF. In nucleotides, the CDR3 is TGTGCCAGCAGTTCCGAACAAGAGACCCAGTACTTC. Together with reference TRBV28 and TRBJ2-5, the CDR3 gives the full variable domain: DVKVTQSSRYLVKRTGEKVFLECVQDMDHENMFWYRQDPGLGLRLIYFSYDVKMKEKGDIPEGYSVSREKKERFSLILESASTNQTSMYLCASSSEQETQYFGPGTRLLVL.

J is TRBJ2-3 and V is TRBV19, with D perhaps TRBD1 or TRBD2 (6 bases each). The CDR3 extends over 15 amino acids. Germline loops: CDR1 LNHDA, CDR2 SQIVND (reference sequence). With 5 bases removed from V and 5 bases from J, the gap between germline ends came to 17 bases. The CDR3 reads CASSYLQGLKDTQYF. The CDR3 nucleotides are TGTGCCAGTAGTTACCTACAGGGACTCAAAGATACGCAGTATTTT.

The gene calls are TRBV19 and TRBJ2-3; D could derive from TRBD1 or TRBD2 (5 bases each). The germline gives CDR1 LNHDA, CDR2 SQIVND (reference sequence). The V and J ends lost 3 bases and 5 bases respectively, with 15 bases between them. This CDR3 comprises 15 residues. The DNA of the CDR3 is TGTGCCAGTAGTATCGTTGGGACGAGAGGAGATACGCAGTATTTT. The encoded protein is CASSIVGTRGDTQYF.

The chain carries TRBV13 and TRBJ2-1, with 7 bases identical to TRBD2. Germline V CDR1 and CDR2: PRHDT, FYEKMQ (reference sequence). Trimming removed 4 bases from V and 3 bases from J; junction bases left unmatched: 6. This CDR3 is built from 15 residues. The CDR3 nucleotides read TGTGCCAGCAGCTACGGCGGGAGTGTCTACAATGAGCAGTTCTTC. Encoded protein: CASSYGGSVYNEQFF. The variable domain in full, with the rest retrieved from reference TRBV13 and TRBJ2-1, is AAGVIQSPRHLIKEKRETATLKCYPIPRHDTVYWYQQGPGQDPQFLISFYEKMQSDKGSIPDRFSAQQFSDYHSELNMSSLELGDSALYFCASSYGGSVYNEQFFGPGTRLTVL.

The chain carries TRBV6-1 and TRBJ1-1; D not resolved. CDR1 and CDR2 (germline): MNHNS, SASEGT. V was clipped by 2 bases and J by 5 bases, with 15 bases between them. This CDR3 has 15 residues. The CDR3 nucleotides read TGTGCCAGCAGTGAACGAGGAGGGAGAGGGACTGAAGCTTTCTTT. Amino acids: CASSERGGRGTEAFF.

The chain couples TRBV6-2 or TRBV6-3 to TRBJ2-1; 8 bases fit TRBD2. The junction had 6 bases not matched to a gene; V was cut back by 6 bases and J by 5 bases. Germline CDR1 reads MNHEY; CDR2 reads SVGEGT. This CDR3 is 14 amino acids long. Written as DNA, the CDR3 is TGTGCCAGCAGCTTCGGGGGGGCCCACAATGAGCAGTTCTTC. Encoded protein: CASSFGGAHNEQFF.

The table lists this clone with a count of one. The chain recombines TRBV14 with TRBJ2-7; maybe TRBD2 (5 bases). This CDR3 has 12 residues. The V and J ends lost 3 bases and 3 bases respectively, with 6 bases between them. Germline V gives CDR1 SGHDN, CDR2 FVKESK. The CDR3 reads CASSHAGYEQYF. The CDR3 coding sequence is TGTGCCAGCAGCCACGCGGGCTACGAGCAGTACTTC.

The V and J genes are TRBV24-1 and TRBJ2-5, with a weak D call TRBD1 (6 bases). The germline V gene has CDR1 KGHDR and CDR2 SFDVKD. The CDR3 has 15 amino acids. V lost 2 bases and J lost 5, with 14 bases in between. CDR3 DNA: TGTGCCACCAGTGATTCAAGGACAGCAGGGGAGACCCAGTACTTC. This encodes CATSDSRTAGETQYF.

This clone was counted only a few times. The gene calls are TRBV7-6 and TRBJ2-1; D gene uncertain. There are 14 residues in the CDR3. Germline lookup yields CDR1 SGHVS and CDR2 FNYEAQ. V dropped 5 bases and J dropped 6 bases, with 14 bases sitting between them. This CDR3 is CASSRIPTRNEQFF. CDR3 nucleotides: TGTGCCAGCAGCCGCATCCCCACCCGCAATGAGCAGTTCTTC. The complete variable domain, with remaining parts taken from reference TRBV7-6 and TRBJ2-1, reads GAGVSQSPRYKVTKRGQDVALRCDPISGHVSLYWYRQALGQGPEFLTYFNYEAQQDKSGLPNDRFSAERPEGSISTLTIQRTEQRDSAMYRCASSRIPTRNEQFFGPGTRLTVL.

This clone was recorded only once. The V and J genes are TRBV4-2 and TRBJ2-3, with 11 bases identical to TRBD2. J lost 4 bases, V lost 4 bases, and 10 bases had no gene match. The germline V gene encodes CDR1 LGHNA and CDR2 YNFKEQ. This CDR3 is 17 amino acids long. In DNA form, the CDR3 reads TGTGCCAGCAGCCCGAGACCTAGCGGGGGGTTTTCAGATACGCAGTATTTT. Translated, it gives CASSPRPSGGFSDTQYF.

The chain uses TRBV27 and TRBJ1-2; the D gene is possibly TRBD1 (6 bases). Germline V lookup: CDR1 MNHEY, CDR2 SMNVEV (reference sequence). This CDR3 has 15 residues. V lost 6 bases and J 2 bases, leaving 16 bases between the germline ends. The CDR3 is CASSKTQGSNYGYTF. Written as DNA, the CDR3 is TGTGCCAGCAGCAAAACACAGGGCTCAAACTATGGCTACACCTTC.

The chain uses TRBV4-3 and TRBJ1-1; D not certain. The CDR3 covers 12 residues. The V and J ends lost 3 bases and 11 bases respectively, with 13 bases between them. CDR1 LGHNA and CDR2 YSLEER come from the germline V gene. CDR3 in DNA: TGCGCCAGCAGCCACGAAGGCCGGCGGGCTTTCTTT. Translated: CASSHEGRRAFF.